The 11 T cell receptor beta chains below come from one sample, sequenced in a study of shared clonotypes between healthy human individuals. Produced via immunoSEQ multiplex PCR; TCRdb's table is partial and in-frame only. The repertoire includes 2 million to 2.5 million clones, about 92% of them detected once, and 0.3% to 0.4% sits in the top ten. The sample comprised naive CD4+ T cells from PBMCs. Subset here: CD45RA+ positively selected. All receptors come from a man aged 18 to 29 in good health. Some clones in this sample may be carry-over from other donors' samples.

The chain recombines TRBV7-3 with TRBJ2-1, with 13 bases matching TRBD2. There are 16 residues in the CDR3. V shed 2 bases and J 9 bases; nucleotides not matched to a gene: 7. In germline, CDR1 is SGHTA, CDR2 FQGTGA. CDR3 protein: CASSLGTSGAGVEQFF. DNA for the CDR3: TGTGCCAGCAGCTTAGGGACTAGCGGGGCGGGCGTTGAGCAGTTCTTC.

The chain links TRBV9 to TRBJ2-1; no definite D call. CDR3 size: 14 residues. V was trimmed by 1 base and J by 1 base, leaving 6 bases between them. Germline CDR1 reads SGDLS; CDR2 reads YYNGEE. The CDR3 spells CASSVMRSYNEQFF. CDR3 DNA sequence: TGTGCCAGCAGCGTAATGCGATCCTACAATGAGCAGTTCTTC. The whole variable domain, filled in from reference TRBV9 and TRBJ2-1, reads DSGVTQTPKHLITATGQRVTLRCSPRSGDLSVYWYQQSLDQGLQFLIQYYNGEERAKGNILERFSAQQFPDLHSELNLSSLELGDSALYFCASSVMRSYNEQFFGPGTRLTVL.

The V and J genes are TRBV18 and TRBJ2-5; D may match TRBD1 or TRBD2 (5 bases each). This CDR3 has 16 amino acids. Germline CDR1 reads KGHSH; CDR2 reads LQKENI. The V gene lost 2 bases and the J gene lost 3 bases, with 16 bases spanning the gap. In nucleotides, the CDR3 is TGTGCCAGCTCACCAAATTTTGGGGGTATGAAAGAGACCCAGTACTTC. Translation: CASSPNFGGMKETQYF.

CDR3 DNA: TGTGCCATCAGTACCACCTTTGGACAGGGGAACACCGGGGAGCTGTTTTTT. Protein sequence: CAISTTFGQGNTGELFF. The chain recombines TRBV10-3 with TRBJ2-2; 8 bases agree with TRBD1. This CDR3 comprises 17 residues. The V segment lost 5 bases and the J segment 1 base; nucleotides outside the gene matches: 9. Germline loops: CDR1 ENHRY, CDR2 SYGVKD.

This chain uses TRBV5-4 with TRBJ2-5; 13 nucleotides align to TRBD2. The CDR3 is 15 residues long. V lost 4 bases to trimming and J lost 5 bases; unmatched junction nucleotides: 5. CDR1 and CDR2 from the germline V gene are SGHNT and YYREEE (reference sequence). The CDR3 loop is CASSQGLAGRETQYF. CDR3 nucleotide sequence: TGTGCCAGCAGCCAGGGACTAGCGGGAAGGGAGACCCAGTACTTC.

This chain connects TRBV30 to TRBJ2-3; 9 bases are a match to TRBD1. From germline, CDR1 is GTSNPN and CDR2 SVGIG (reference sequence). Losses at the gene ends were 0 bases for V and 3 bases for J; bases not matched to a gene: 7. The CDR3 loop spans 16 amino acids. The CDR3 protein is CAWSVGLTGGTDTQYF. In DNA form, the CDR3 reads TGTGCCTGGAGTGTAGGTTTGACAGGGGGTACAGATACGCAGTATTTT.

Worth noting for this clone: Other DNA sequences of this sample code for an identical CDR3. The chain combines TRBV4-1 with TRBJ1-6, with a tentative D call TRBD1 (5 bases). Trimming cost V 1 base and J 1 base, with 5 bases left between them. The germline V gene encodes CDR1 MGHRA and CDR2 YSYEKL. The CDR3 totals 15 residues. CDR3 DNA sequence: TGCGCCAGCAGCCAAGGGGGGTCCTATAATTCACCCCTCCACTTT. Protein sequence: CASSQGGSYNSPLHF.

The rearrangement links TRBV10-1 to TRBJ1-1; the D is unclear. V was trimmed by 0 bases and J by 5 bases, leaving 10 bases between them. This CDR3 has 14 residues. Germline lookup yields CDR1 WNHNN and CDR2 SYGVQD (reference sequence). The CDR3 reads CASSESEGITEAFF. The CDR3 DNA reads TGCGCCAGCAGTGAGTCGGAGGGAATTACTGAAGCTTTCTTT.

The CDR3 is CSVGGQGWLNEQFF. CDR3 coding DNA: TGCAGCGTTGGGGGACAGGGGTGGCTCAATGAGCAGTTCTTC. The chain couples TRBV29-1 to TRBJ2-1; 10 bases line up with TRBD1. V was pared by 4 bases and J by 6 bases, with 6 bases of the junction left unmatched. There are 14 residues in the CDR3. Per germline, CDR1 SQVTM and CDR2 ANQGSEA.

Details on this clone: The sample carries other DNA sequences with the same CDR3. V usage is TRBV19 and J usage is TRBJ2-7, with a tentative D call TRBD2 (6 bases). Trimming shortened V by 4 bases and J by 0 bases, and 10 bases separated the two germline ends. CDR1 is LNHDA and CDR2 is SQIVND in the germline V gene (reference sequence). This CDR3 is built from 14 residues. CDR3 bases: TGTGCCAGTAGTAGGGCGGGGACCTCCTACGAGCAGTACTTC. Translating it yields CASSRAGTSYEQYF.

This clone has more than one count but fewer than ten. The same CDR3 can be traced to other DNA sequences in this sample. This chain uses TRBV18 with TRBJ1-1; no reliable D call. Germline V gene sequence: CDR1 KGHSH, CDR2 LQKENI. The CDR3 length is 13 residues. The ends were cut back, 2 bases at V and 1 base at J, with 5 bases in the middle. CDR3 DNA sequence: TGTGCCAGCTCACCAGGAGAGAACACTGAAGCTTTCTTT. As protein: CASSPGENTEAFF.